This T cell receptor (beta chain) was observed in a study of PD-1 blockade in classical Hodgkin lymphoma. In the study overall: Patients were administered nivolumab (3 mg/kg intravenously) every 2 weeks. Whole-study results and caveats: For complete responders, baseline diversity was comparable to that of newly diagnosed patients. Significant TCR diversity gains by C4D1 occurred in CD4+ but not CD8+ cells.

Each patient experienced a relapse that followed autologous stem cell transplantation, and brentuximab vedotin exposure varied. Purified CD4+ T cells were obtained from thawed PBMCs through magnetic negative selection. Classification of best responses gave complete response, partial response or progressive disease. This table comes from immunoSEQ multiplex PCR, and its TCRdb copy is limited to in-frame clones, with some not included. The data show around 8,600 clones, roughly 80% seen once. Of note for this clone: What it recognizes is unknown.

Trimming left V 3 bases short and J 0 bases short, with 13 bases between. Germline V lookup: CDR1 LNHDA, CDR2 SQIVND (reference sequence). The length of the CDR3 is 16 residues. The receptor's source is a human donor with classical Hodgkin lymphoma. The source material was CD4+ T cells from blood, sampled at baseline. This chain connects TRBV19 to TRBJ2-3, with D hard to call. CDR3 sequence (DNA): TGTGCCAGTAGTATTCGGTCAACCACTAGCACAGATACGCAGTATTTT. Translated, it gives CASSIRSTTSTDTQYF.